The 18 T cell receptor beta chains in this list originate from one sample, sequenced in a study of metastatic and nonmetastatic thyroid tumors. TCRdb re-called the PCR reads via MiXCR. The profile shows tens of thousands of clones, 25% to 30% of them singletons. Nobody among the patients had been given any treatment before thyroid surgery. The material sequenced was blood. All receptors derive from a female donor with papillary thyroid cancer or a benign thyroid nodule (not recorded which). Some clones in this sample may be carry-over from other donors' samples.

This clone ranks as medium-sized. Other DNA sequences in the same sample also yield this CDR3. The rearrangement joins TRBV12-3 or TRBV12-4 to TRBJ1-1; no reliable D call. The CDR3 sequence is 13 residues long. The germline V and J ends were trimmed by 2 bases and 3 bases, with 7 bases remaining between them. CDR3 in DNA: TGTGCCAGCAGTTTAATGCGGCACACTGAAGCTTTCTTT. It is translated as CASSLMRHTEAFF.

This sequence joins TRBV5-1 and TRBJ1-2; possibly TRBD1 for D (5 bases). In germline, CDR1 is SGHRS, CDR2 YFSETQ. The CDR3 covers 13 residues. Between the trimmed V and J ends, which lost 2 bases and 2 bases, there was a span of 7 bases. This CDR3 is CASSLPGNYGYTF. CDR3 DNA: TGCGCCAGCAGCTTACCAGGGAACTATGGCTACACCTTC. Variable domain in full (rest from reference TRBV5-1 and TRBJ1-2): KAGVTQTPRYLIKTRGQQVTLSCSPISGHRSVSWYQQTPGQGLQFLFEYFSETQRNKGNFPGRFSGRQFSNSRSEMNVSTLELGDSALYLCASSLPGNYGYTFGSGTRLTVV.

The chain combines TRBV12-3 or TRBV12-4 with TRBJ2-2, with no clear D. Trimming removed 1 base from V and 2 bases from J, with 5 bases in between. This CDR3 contains 14 residues. The CDR3 nucleotides are TGTGCCAGCAGTTTAGTCCACAACACCGGGGAGCTGTTTTTT. Its translation: CASSLVHNTGELFF.

This clone was counted many times. V usage is TRBV27 and J usage is TRBJ2-3, with D maybe TRBD1 (5 bases). V dropped 4 bases and J dropped 0 bases, with 17 bases sitting between them. The germline V gene encodes CDR1 MNHEY and CDR2 SMNVEV (reference sequence). This CDR3 has 17 residues. The CDR3 DNA reads TGTGCCAGCAGTTATACTGCGACAGTCTCTAGCACAGATACGCAGTATTTT. Translating gives CASSYTATVSSTDTQYF.

There are many counts of this clone. The rearrangement uses TRBV5-6 and TRBJ1-1, with D unresolved. V was trimmed by 2 bases and J by 1 base, leaving 9 bases between them. In germline, CDR1 is SGHDT, CDR2 YYEEEE. The CDR3 is 14 residues long. The CDR3 loop is CASSLGRWNTEAFF. The CDR3 DNA follows: TGTGCCAGCAGCTTAGGACGGTGGAACACTGAAGCTTTCTTT.

The gene calls are TRBV28 and TRBJ1-2; unclear D gene. This CDR3 spans 13 amino acids. The V end was cut by 4 bases, the J end by 8 bases, with 14 bases between. Germline V lookup: CDR1 MDHEN, CDR2 SYDVKM. The DNA for the CDR3 is TGTGCCAGCAGTTCCCCGGGGTATGGAGGCTACACCTTC. It yields the protein CASSSPGYGGYTF.

V and J are TRBV12-5 and TRBJ2-1; TRBD2 matches 10 bases. CDR1 and CDR2 from the germline V gene are LGHNT and FRNRAP. The CDR3 covers 16 residues. V gave up 2 bases and J gave up 4 bases; unmatched junction bases: 5. The CDR3 region has the DNA TGTGCTAGTGGTTTGACCGGGACTAGCGCGTACAATGAGCAGTTCTTC. Its translation is CASGLTGTSAYNEQFF.

In its sample, this clone was seen a few times. This chain uses TRBV24-1 with TRBJ2-1, with 8 bases fitting TRBD2. The CDR3 runs 15 residues. The V gene end was trimmed by 3 bases and the J gene end by 4 bases; junction bases not matched to a gene: 4. Germline V CDR1 and CDR2: KGHDR, SFDVKD. The CDR3 protein is CATSDLSGKYNEQFF. DNA of the CDR3: TGTGCCACCAGTGATCTTAGCGGGAAGTACAATGAGCAGTTCTTC.

By share, this clone counts as medium-sized (0.01 to 0.1%). This chain joins TRBV6-1 and TRBJ2-2; 8 bases agree with TRBD1. The V and J ends lost 5 bases and 5 bases, in that order; junction bases with no gene match: 4. From germline, CDR1 is MNHNS and CDR2 SASEGT. The CDR3 contains 14 residues. The CDR3 sequence: CASSRQGATGELFF. The CDR3 region has the DNA TGTGCCAGCAGTAGGCAGGGGGCAACCGGGGAGCTGTTTTTT.

The chain uses TRBV11-3 and TRBJ2-3; weak D call: TRBD2 (5 bases). The germline CDR1 and CDR2 sequences are SGHNT and YENEEA. V was pared by 6 bases and J by 2 bases, with 6 bases between. This CDR3 has 12 residues. Here the CDR3 DNA reads TGTGCCAGCAGGGGAGTCACAGATACGCAGTATTTT. Translation gives CASRGVTDTQYF. The whole variable domain, remainder taken from reference TRBV11-3 and TRBJ2-3, is EAGVVQSPRYKIIEKKQPVAFWCNPISGHNTLYWYLQNLGQGPELLIRYENEEAVDDSQLPKDRFSAERLKGVDSTLKIQPAELGDSAVYLCASRGVTDTQYFGPGTRLTVL.

The chain joins TRBV15 to TRBJ1-2; the match to TRBD1 covers 7 bases. Germline CDR1 and CDR2: LNHNV and YYDKDF (reference sequence). CDR3 size: 15 residues. The junction had 5 bases not matched to a gene; V was cut back by 0 bases and J by 4 bases. CDR3 DNA: TGTGCCACCAGCAGAGATCGACAGGGAACCTATGGCTACACCTTC. This gives the protein CATSRDRQGTYGYTF.

The chain recombines TRBV6-1 with TRBJ2-3; TRBD1 matches at 10 bases. The germline V gene has CDR1 MNHNS and CDR2 SASEGT. V lost 4 bases and J lost 6; bases outside the gene matches: 4. The CDR3 is made up of 14 amino acids. The CDR3 DNA follows: TGTGCCAGCAGTGGACAGGGGGCGCAGGATACGCAGTATTTT. Protein product: CASSGQGAQDTQYF.

This clone was counted many times. The chain couples TRBV5-8 to TRBJ1-6; 7 bases line up with TRBD1. The CDR3 has 14 residues. J was trimmed by 10 bases and V by 2 bases; bases with no gene match: 6. Per germline, CDR1 SGHTS and CDR2 YDEGEE. The CDR3 spells CASSFRGSASPLHF. The CDR3, as DNA: TGTGCCAGCAGCTTCAGGGGGTCGGCCTCACCCCTCCACTTT.

The chain uses TRBV20-1 and TRBJ2-1, with D tentatively TRBD2 (5 bases). The germline V and J ends were trimmed by 3 bases and 0 bases, with 9 bases remaining between them. Germline V gene sequence: CDR1 DFQATT, CDR2 SNEGSKA (reference sequence). The CDR3 length is 14 residues. The CDR3 protein is CSASVGSSYNEQFF. CDR3 in DNA: TGCAGTGCTAGCGTAGGGAGCTCCTACAATGAGCAGTTCTTC.

There are many counts of this clone. The genes are TRBV11-2 and TRBJ1-4, with D possibly being TRBD1 (5 bases). The CDR3 extends over 17 amino acids. V was trimmed by 7 bases and J by 0 bases, leaving 18 bases between them. Germline loops: CDR1 SGHAT, CDR2 FQNNGV. The CDR3 nucleotides are TGTGCCAGCACCCAAACCCGGCAGGGTGCAACTAATGAAAAACTGTTTTTT. Translated: CASTQTRQGATNEKLFF.

This clone was seen more than once but under ten times. The chain carries TRBV19 and TRBJ2-2; D possibly corresponds to TRBD2 (6 bases). The germline V and J ends were trimmed by 5 bases and 4 bases, with 11 bases remaining between them. The CDR3 has 14 residues. The germline V gene encodes CDR1 LNHDA and CDR2 SQIVND (reference sequence). In DNA, the CDR3 is TGTGCCAGTAGTCCGGACTACCTCACCGGGGAGCTGTTTTTT. Protein: CASSPDYLTGELFF.

This clone was observed a handful of times. This chain connects TRBV9 to TRBJ2-7, with 9 bases fitting TRBD1. Germline V gene lookup returns CDR1 SGDLS and CDR2 YYNGEE. Trimming removed 0 bases from V and 4 bases from J; junction bases left unmatched: 5. This CDR3 contains 15 residues. The CDR3 DNA reads as TGTGCCAGCAGCGTAGACGACAGGGGGAATTACGAGCAGTACTTC. This sequence encodes CASSVDDRGNYEQYF.

This clone has a count of ten or more. The chain employs TRBV15 and TRBJ2-6; D remains ambiguous. V lost 3 bases and J 1 base, leaving 10 bases between the germline ends. The CDR3 contains 16 residues. The germline gives CDR1 LNHNV, CDR2 YYDKDF (reference sequence). The CDR3: CATSRDEISGANVLTF. The CDR3 region has the DNA TGTGCCACCAGCAGGGATGAGATTTCTGGGGCCAACGTCCTGACTTTC.